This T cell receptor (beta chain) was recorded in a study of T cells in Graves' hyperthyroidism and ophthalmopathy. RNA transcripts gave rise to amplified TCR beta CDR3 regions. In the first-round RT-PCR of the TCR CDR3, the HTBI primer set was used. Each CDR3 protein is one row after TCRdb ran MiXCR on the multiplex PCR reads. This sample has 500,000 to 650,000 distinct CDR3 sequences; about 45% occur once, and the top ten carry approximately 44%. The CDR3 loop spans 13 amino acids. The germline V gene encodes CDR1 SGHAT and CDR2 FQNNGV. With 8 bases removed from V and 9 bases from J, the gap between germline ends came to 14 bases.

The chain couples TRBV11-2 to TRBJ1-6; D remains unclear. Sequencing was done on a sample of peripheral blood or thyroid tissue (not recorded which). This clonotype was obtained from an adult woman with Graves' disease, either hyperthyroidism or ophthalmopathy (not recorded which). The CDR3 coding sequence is TGTGCCAGCCCCGACGGGGAGATTTCACCCCTCCACTTT. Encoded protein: CASPDGEISPLHF.